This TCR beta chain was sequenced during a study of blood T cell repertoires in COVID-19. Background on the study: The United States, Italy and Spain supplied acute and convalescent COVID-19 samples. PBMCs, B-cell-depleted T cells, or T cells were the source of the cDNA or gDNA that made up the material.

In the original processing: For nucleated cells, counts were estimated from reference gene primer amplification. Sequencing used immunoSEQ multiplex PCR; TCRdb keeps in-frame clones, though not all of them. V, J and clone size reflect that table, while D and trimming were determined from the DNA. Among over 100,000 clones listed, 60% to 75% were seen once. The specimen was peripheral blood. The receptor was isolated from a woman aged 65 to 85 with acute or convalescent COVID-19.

The CDR3 protein is CASSPDRVGQPQHF. The CDR3 nucleotides are TGTGCCAGCAGTCCCGACAGGGTGGGTCAGCCCCAGCATTTT. The chain joins TRBV7-2 to TRBJ1-5; the match to TRBD1 covers 7 bases. J was trimmed by 6 bases and V by 6 bases; bases with no gene match: 8. The CDR3 loop spans 14 amino acids. Germline CDR1 SGHTA, CDR2 FQGNSA.